This T cell receptor (beta chain) was identified during a study of blood T cell repertoires in COVID-19. Study at large: The United States, Italy and Spain were the sources of the acute and convalescent COVID-19 samples.

Participants were aged roughly 18 to 100 years from 24 US areas. Clinical histories supplied by participants themselves formed the basis of cohort assignment. This CDR3 spans 12 amino acids. CDR1 and CDR2 from the germline V gene are MNHEY and SVGAGI. V was cut by 7 bases and J by 7 bases, with 8 bases left in between. In the original processing: Amplifying reference gene primers gave estimates of nucleated cell counts. The repertoire was sequenced with immunoSEQ multiplex PCR; TCRdb's copy has only in-frame clones and lacks some. V, J and clone size reflect that table, while D and trimming were determined from the DNA. In the table there are 400,000 to 550,000 clones, approximately 90% of which are singletons.

The TCR was taken from a young woman with acute COVID-19. The J gene is TRBJ1-6, the V gene TRBV6-5, with a weak D call TRBD1 (6 bases). Sequencing input: PBMCs or T cells enriched from blood (not recorded which). As DNA, the CDR3 is TGTGCCAGCAAACAGGGAAATTCACCCCTCCACTTT. This gives the protein CASKQGNSPLHF.